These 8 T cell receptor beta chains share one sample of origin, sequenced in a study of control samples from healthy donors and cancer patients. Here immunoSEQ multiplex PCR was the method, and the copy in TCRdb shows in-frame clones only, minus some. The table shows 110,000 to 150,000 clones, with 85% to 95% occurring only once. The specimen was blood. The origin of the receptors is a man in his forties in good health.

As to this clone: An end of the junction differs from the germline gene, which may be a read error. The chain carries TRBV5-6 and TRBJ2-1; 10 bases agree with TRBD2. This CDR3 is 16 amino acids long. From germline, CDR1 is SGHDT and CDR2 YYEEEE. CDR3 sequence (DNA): TGTGCCAGCAGCACCGGGACTAGCGTCTCCAACAATGAGCAGTTCTTC. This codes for CASSTGTSVSNNEQFF.

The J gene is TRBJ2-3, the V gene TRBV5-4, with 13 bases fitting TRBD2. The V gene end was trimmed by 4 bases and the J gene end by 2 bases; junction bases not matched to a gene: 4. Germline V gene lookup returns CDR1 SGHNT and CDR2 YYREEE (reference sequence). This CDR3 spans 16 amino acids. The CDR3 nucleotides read TGTGCCAGCAGCCTTGGACTAGCGGGGGTCACAGATACGCAGTATTTT. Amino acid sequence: CASSLGLAGVTDTQYF.

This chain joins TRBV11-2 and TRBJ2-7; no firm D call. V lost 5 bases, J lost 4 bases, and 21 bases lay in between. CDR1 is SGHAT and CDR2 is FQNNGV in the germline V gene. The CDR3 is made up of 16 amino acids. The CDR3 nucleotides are TGTGCCAGCAGCGACCGAGTGGGGTTGGTTAGGTACGAGCAGTACTTC. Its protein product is CASSDRVGLVRYEQYF.

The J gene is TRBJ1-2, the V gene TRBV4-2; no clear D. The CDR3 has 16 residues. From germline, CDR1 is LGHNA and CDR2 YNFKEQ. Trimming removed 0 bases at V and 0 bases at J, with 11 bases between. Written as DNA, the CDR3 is TGTGCCAGCAGCCAAGATCCTTCGACGGCTAACTATGGCTACACCTTC. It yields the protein CASSQDPSTANYGYTF.

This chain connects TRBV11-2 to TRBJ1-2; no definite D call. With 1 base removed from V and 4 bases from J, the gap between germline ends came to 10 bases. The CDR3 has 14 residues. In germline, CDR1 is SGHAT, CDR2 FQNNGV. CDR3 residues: CASSLGPEIYGYTF. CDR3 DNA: TGTGCCAGCAGCTTAGGGCCGGAAATCTATGGCTACACCTTC.

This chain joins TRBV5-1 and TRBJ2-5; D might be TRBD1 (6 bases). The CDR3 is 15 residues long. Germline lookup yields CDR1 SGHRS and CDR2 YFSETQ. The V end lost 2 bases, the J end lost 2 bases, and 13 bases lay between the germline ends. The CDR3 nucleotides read TGCGCCAGCAGCTTAGCCCAGGACAGTCAAGAGACCCAGTACTTC. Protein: CASSLAQDSQETQYF.

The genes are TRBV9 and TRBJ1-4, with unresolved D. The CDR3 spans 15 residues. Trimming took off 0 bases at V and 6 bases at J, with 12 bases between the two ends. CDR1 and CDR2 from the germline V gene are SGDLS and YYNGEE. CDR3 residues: CASSVAGMRHEKLFF. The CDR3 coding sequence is TGTGCCAGCAGCGTAGCGGGCATGCGACATGAAAAACTGTTTTTT.

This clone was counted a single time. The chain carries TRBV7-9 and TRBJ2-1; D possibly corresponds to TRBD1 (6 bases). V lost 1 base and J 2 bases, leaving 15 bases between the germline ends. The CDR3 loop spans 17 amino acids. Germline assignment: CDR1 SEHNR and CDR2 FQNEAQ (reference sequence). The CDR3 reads CASSLGQRWGPYNEQFF. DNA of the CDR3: TGTGCCAGCAGCTTAGGACAACGATGGGGGCCCTACAATGAGCAGTTCTTC.